This T cell receptor beta chain was recovered during a study of shared clonotypes between healthy human individuals (TCRdb year 2020). Study-level background: A couple of women and a few men aged 18 to 49 years were included in the cohort. Per donor, three plates each were used for CD4 naive and CD4 memory, two for CD8 naive, and one for CD8 memory. To estimate repertoire size and how much clonotype sharing occurs between individuals, the study deeply sequenced the blood TCR repertoires of five healthy adults. Libraries were prepared and TCR repertoires were sequenced by different laboratories using diverse techniques, in order to increase sequencing depth and limit assay-specific biases. Per donor, leukapheresis produced somewhere between about 0.8 and 9 billion PBMCs. Broader findings and caveats from the paper: Only blood was sampled, and tissue TCR repertoires likely differ from those in blood. Estimated clonotype richness was generally larger for naive than for memory subsets. The genetic and exposure-history diversity represented was limited by the small number of donors. Based on pairwise subsampling, the degree of clonotype sharing among donors was expected to be affected by sequencing depth. When a handful of donors were compared, the shared fraction of clonotypes was around 5% for naive CD4, 3.5% to 4% for naive CD8, about 2.5% for memory CD4, and 0.35% to 0.5% for memory CD8. Even with the large sequencing depth, rarefaction of the sorted-subset datasets indicated that sequencing was incomplete. Compared with non-shared clonotypes, the clonotypes found in all four sorted-subset donors had higher generation probabilities.

This clone has a handful of counts. The clone's antigen remains unknown. No qualities accompany the bases; no much larger clone lies one base away. Donors were healthy HIV-negative adults with no recently reported acute infections or vaccinations. Every donor was a Caucasian adult residing in Nashville, Tennessee, USA. CD4+ T cells were enriched through magnetic negative selection, after which naive cells were positively selected on CD45RA and the remaining negative fraction served as the memory subset. Blood was collected by leukapheresis, and PBMCs were isolated by Ficoll-Histopaque density gradient centrifugation and then cryopreserved in liquid nitrogen vapor phase. Analytical flow cytometry was used to check the purity and quantity of every magnetically sorted T cell population. Each sorted fraction had its genomic DNA isolated and then quantified by UV absorbance on a Nanodrop 2000c. Using the deep immunoSEQ assay, multiplex PCR amplified TCR CDR3 regions from genomic DNA. For each cell subset, the extracted genomic DNA was distributed evenly across all wells of several immunoSEQ 96-well plates, and each plate served as one replicate. Each replicate PCR for sorted subsets received roughly 0.2 ug genomic DNA, equal to about 29,000 T cell genomes. The purified libraries were quantified using a Qubit 3.0 fluorometer, sized with a Bioanalyzer 2100, and then quantified again using the KAPA Library Quantification kit. A separate single-read 150-cycle Illumina NextSeq 550 flow cell was used to sequence each immunoSEQ 96-well plate. The published analysis was carried out like this. Because only junctional sequences without quality scores were contained in the immunoSEQ output, filtering matching that applied to full-length reads could not be performed. To assign V/J genes and CDR3, sequences were annotated using PyIR, a Python wrapper for IgBLAST v1.9, with IMGT germline references. Reads were removed for weak V/J assignments (E-value above 1e-6), missing CDR3, stop codons, out-of-frame junctions, or ambiguous translated residues. A V3J clonotype was defined by an identical inferred V gene, J gene, and CDR3 amino acid sequence. The percentage overlap between two repertoires was calculated by dividing the number of shared unique clonotypes by the size of the smaller repertoire. Three approaches were used to assess repertoire richness: RTK rarefaction, the Chao1 estimator, and Recon v2.1 estimates of unobserved clonotypes. For all TCRbeta clonotypes obtained by the gDNA method from a few donors, generation probabilities were computed with OLGA. The table was pulled from immuneACCESS by TCRdb, which kept in-frame rearrangements only. Such tables lose some clones; where checked, under half of the loss comes from unresolved V genes, and the rest has no known cause. That table furnishes V, J and clone size, whereas the DNA furnished D and trimming. The sample data list over a million clones, and more than 60% of these were observed just once. The ten largest clones take up about 1.5% of the sample.

This TCR was sampled from a man in his late teens or twenties in good health. Sequencing used memory CD4+ T cells sorted from blood. This specimen's cell subset or site label, interpreted: CD45RA-negative fraction.

CDR3 reads: CASSLAGIPEAFF. DNA sequence: TGTGCCAGCAGCTTGGCGGGGATCCCTGAAGCTTTCTTT. The sequence is built from TRBV5-5 and TRBJ1-1; confidence is insufficient to name the D gene. The CDR3, from cysteine to phenylalanine, totals 13 residues. The CDR3 DNA has 39 bases and is translated from base 1. The junction carries 9 bases between V and J, which are trimmed by 0 bases and 6 bases respectively. The germline V gene (reference sequence) specifies SGHKS as CDR1 and YYEKEE as CDR2.